This T cell receptor (beta chain) was retrieved from a study of T cells in Graves' hyperthyroidism and ophthalmopathy. Amplified TCR beta CDR3 regions came from RNA transcripts. First-round RT-PCR with HTBI primers amplified the TCR CDR3 region. TCRdb itself ran the multiplex PCR reads through MiXCR, one entry per CDR3 protein. The table includes tens of thousands of distinct CDR3 sequences, about 50% detected once. Germline loops: CDR1 SGHRS, CDR2 YFSETQ. The CDR3 covers 15 residues. A word on this clonotype: The germline gene is not matched at one end of the junction; a read error may be the cause.

The study included ophthalmopathy patients with Clinical Activity Score at least 3, NOSPECS grade at least 4 and duration under 3 months. Patients showing uncontrolled infection, other autoimmune disease, pregnancy or lactation were ineligible. On the basis of clinical symptoms, serum thyroxine and TRAb, thyroid ultrasound and orbital computed tomography, diagnoses were made. The sequence came from a woman aged 25 to 39 with Graves' ophthalmopathy. The specimen was blood. The chain links TRBV5-1 to TRBJ2-3; D is possibly TRBD1 (6 bases). The CDR3 sequence is CASRLGARSTDTQYF. In DNA, the CDR3 is TGCGCCAGCAGGTTGGGGGCTCGTTCCACAGATACGCAGTATTTT. The full variable domain, completed using reference TRBV5-1 and TRBJ2-3, is KAGVTQTPRYLIKTRGQQVTLSCSPISGHRSVSWYQQTPGQGLQFLFEYFSETQRNKGNFPGRFSGRQFSNSRSEMNVSTLELGDSALYLCASRLGARSTDTQYFGPGTRLTVL.